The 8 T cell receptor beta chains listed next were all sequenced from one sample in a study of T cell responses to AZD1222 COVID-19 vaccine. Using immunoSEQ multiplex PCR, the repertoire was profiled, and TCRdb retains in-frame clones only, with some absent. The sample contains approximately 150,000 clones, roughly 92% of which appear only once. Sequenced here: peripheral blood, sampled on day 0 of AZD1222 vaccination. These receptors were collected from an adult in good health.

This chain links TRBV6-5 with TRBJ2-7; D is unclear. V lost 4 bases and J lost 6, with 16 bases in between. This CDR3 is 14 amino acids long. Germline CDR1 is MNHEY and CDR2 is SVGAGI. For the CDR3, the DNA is TGTGCCAGCAGTTCAGTGTCGAATCCGCTCGAGCAGTACTTC. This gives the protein CASSSVSNPLEQYF.

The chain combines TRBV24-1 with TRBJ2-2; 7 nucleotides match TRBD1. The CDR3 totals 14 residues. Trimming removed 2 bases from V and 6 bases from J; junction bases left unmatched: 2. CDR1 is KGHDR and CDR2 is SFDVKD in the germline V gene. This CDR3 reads CATSDYTGAGELFF. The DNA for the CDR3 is TGTGCCACCAGTGATTATACAGGGGCCGGGGAGCTGTTTTTT.

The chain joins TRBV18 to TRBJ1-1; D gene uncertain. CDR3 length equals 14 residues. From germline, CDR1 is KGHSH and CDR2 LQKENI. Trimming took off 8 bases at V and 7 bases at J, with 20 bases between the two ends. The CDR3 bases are TGTGCCAGCCACTCAGGAAGAAGGACGATTGAAGCTTTCTTT. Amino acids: CASHSGRRTIEAFF.

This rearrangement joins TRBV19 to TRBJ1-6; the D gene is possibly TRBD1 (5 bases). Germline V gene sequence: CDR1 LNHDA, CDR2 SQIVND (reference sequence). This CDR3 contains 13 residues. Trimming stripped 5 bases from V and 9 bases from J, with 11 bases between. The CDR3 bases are TGTGCCAGTAGTTCCGGACACGGTTCACCCCTCCACTTT. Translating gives CASSSGHGSPLHF.

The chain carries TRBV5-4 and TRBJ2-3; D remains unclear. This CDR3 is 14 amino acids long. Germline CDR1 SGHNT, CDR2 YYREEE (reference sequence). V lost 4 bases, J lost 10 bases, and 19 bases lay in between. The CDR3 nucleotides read TGTGCCAGCAGCCAACCCCTCCCGCCTTTTGCGCAGTATTTT. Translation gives CASSQPLPPFAQYF.

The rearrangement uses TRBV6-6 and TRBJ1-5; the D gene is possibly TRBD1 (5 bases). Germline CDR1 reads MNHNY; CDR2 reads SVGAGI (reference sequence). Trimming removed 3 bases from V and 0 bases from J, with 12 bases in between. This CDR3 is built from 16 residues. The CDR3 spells CASSYAGTLSNQPQHF. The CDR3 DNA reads TGTGCCAGCAGTTATGCGGGGACCCTTAGCAATCAGCCCCAGCATTTT.

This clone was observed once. The CDR3 sequence is CASSSRWESYEQYF. CDR3 in DNA: TGTGCCAGCAGCTCCAGGTGGGAATCCTACGAGCAGTACTTC. The chain combines TRBV7-8 with TRBJ2-7; D is unresolved. The germline gives CDR1 SGHVS, CDR2 FQNEAQ. The CDR3 is 14 residues long. Trimming shortened V by 4 bases and J by 1 base, and 11 bases separated the two germline ends.

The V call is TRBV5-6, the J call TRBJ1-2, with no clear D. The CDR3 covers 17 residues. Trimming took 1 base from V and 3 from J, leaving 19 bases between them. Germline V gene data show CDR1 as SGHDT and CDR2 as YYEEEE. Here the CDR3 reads CASSLPQTAPFYYGYTF. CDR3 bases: TGTGCCAGCAGCTTGCCCCAAACCGCCCCCTTTTACTATGGCTACACCTTC.